This T cell receptor (beta chain) was captured by sequencing in a study of T cells expressing NK-cell markers. TCRdb re-called the 5' RACE reads, yielding one record per CDR3 amino acid sequence without DNA. Its listing shows under 200,000 distinct CDR3 sequences. CDR1 is MGHRA and CDR2 is YSYEKL in the germline V gene. This CDR3 comprises 16 residues. The genes are TRBV4-1 and TRBJ2-2; TCRdb lists TRBD2, though no DNA is available to test this call. Sequencing used blood T cells: a sorted CD56 or NKG2C T cell subset, CD4+ or CD8+ T cells, or bulk PBMC T cells (not recorded which). The sequence was collected from a woman between 18 and 70 years old in good health. Here the CDR3 reads CASSPLAAPNTGELFF.